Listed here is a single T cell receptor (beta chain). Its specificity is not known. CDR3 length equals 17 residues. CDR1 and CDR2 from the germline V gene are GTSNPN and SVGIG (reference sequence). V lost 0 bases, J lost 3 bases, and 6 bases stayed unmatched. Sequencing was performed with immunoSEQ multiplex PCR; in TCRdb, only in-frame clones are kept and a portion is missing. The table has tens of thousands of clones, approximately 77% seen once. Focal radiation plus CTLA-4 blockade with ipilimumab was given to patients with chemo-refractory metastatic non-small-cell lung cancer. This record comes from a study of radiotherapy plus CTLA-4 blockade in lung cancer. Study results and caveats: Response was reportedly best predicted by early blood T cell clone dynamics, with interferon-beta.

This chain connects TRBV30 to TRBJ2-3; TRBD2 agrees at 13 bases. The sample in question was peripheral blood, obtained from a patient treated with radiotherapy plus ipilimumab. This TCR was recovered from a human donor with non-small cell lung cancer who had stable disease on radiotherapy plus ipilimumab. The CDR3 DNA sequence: TGTGCCTGGAGTGTACTAGCGGGGGGGCTTTTAACAGATACGCAGTATTTT. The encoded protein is CAWSVLAGGLLTDTQYF.